Following are 24 T cell receptor beta chains from one sample sequenced in a study of blood T cells in healthy people across ages. A sample-barcoded 5' primer and a J-beta primer mix were used in a second PCR of roughly 7 to 12 cycles. TCRdb re-called the 5' RACE reads with MiXCR, one entry per CDR3 protein. The sample consists of around 1,100,000 distinct CDR3 sequences, 35% to 40% of them appearing once. The sequenced material came from blood. The receptors derive from a man younger than 30 in good health.

For this clonotype: With a much larger clone just one base away, this may be a read error. This chain uses TRBV7-2 with TRBJ2-1; D gene ambiguous. Germline V lookup: CDR1 SGHTA, CDR2 FQGNSA. The germline V and J ends were trimmed by 1 base and 10 bases, with 11 bases remaining between them. This CDR3 contains 13 residues. CDR3 DNA: TGTGCCAGCAGCTTAGTCGACCTCTACGAGCAGTTCTTC. It encodes CASSLVDLYEQFF.

V is TRBV12-3 or TRBV12-4 and J is TRBJ2-7, with 9 nucleotides matching TRBD1. With V trimmed by 3 bases and J by 7 bases, 7 bases remained unmatched. This CDR3 has 14 residues. The CDR3 is CASSFGQGFDEQYF. Written as DNA, the CDR3 is TGTGCCAGCAGTTTCGGACAGGGGTTCGATGAGCAGTACTTC.

CDR3 residues: CASGRDNANTGELFF. The CDR3 DNA reads as TGTGCCAGCGGACGGGACAACGCGAACACCGGGGAGCTGTTTTTT. The chain combines TRBV9 with TRBJ2-2; maybe TRBD1 (6 bases). The germline gives CDR1 SGDLS, CDR2 YYNGEE. Deletions cut 7 bases from V and 0 bases from J, with 13 bases between. This CDR3 has 15 amino acids.

As to this clonotype: A read error may explain this, as a much larger clone is one base away. CDR3 sequence: CASSPGQGDYNEQYF. For the CDR3, the DNA is TGTGCCAGCAGCCCGGGACAGGGGGATTACAATGAGCAGTACTTC. The chain links TRBV6-5 to TRBJ2-7; 11 positions agree with TRBD1. Germline V lookup: CDR1 MNHEY, CDR2 SVGAGI. The ends lost 6 bases at V and 7 bases at J; junction bases unmatched: 11. CDR3 length: 15 amino acids.

The chain is built from TRBV6-2 or TRBV6-3 and TRBJ2-3; 7 bases line up with TRBD2. There are 15 residues in the CDR3. CDR1 MNHEY and CDR2 SVGEGT come from the germline V gene. The trim removed 8 bases at V and 0 bases at J, leaving 8 bases unmatched. As DNA, the CDR3 is TGTGCCAGCTACCGTGGGAGGGCGAGCACAGATACGCAGTATTTT. Amino acids: CASYRGRASTDTQYF.

This clonotype was detected a few times. The CDR3 loop is CASSYYGTPKDTQYF. The CDR3 region has the DNA TGTGCCAGCAGCTACTACGGGACACCTAAAGATACGCAGTATTTT. The V and J genes are TRBV7-6 and TRBJ2-3, with D perhaps matching TRBD1 (6 bases). CDR1 is SGHVS, CDR2 FNYEAQ, per germline. V lost 4 bases and J lost 5, with 16 bases in between. The CDR3 has 15 amino acids.

J is TRBJ1-4 and V is TRBV4-3, with 10 bases aligning to TRBD1. Trimming removed 4 bases from V and 10 bases from J; junction bases left unmatched: 6. Germline V gene lookup returns CDR1 LGHNA and CDR2 YSLEER. The CDR3 is made up of 14 amino acids. Written as DNA, the CDR3 is TGCGCCAGCAGCCGCGGGACAGGGGAGGGAAAACTGTTTTTT. Translation gives CASSRGTGEGKLFF.

This chain joins TRBV20-1 and TRBJ2-7; D not resolved. V gave up 6 bases and J gave up 2 bases, with 17 bases separating them. Germline CDR1 and CDR2: DFQATT and SNEGSKA (reference sequence). CDR3 length: 14 amino acids. Here the CDR3 reads CSAARTQDTYEQYF. In DNA form, the CDR3 reads TGCAGTGCCGCCAGGACGCAGGATACCTACGAGCAGTACTTC.

The chain joins TRBV29-1 to TRBJ2-3; D is ambiguous. Germline V gene data show CDR1 as SQVTM and CDR2 as ANQGSEA. This CDR3 is 15 amino acids long. V shed 0 bases and J shed 6 bases, with 16 bases lying between them. CDR3 sequence reads: CSVEDPGPRPDTQYF. The CDR3 bases are TGCAGCGTTGAAGATCCGGGCCCCCGACCCGATACGCAGTATTTT.

This clonotype was picked up a small number of times. The chain recombines TRBV7-2 with TRBJ2-7, with 8 positions matching TRBD1. Germline CDR1 and CDR2: SGHTA and FQGNSA. CDR3 length: 17 amino acids. The ends lost 3 bases at V and 2 bases at J; junction bases unmatched: 12. CDR3 nucleotides: TGTGCCAGCAGCTTCACGTGGACAGGGAAAGTCGCCTACGAGCAGTACTTC. Translated: CASSFTWTGKVAYEQYF.

The V and J genes are TRBV4-2 and TRBJ2-7; either TRBD1 or TRBD2 may fit D (5 bases each). V lost 4 bases, J lost 1 base, and 17 bases lay in between. The CDR3 is 16 residues long. The germline CDR1 and CDR2 sequences are LGHNA and YNFKEQ. CDR3 DNA: TGTGCCAGCAGCCCAACGGCGGCAGGGACGTCCTACGAGCAGTACTTC. Protein product: CASSPTAAGTSYEQYF.

The chain employs TRBV29-1 and TRBJ2-2, with D perhaps TRBD2 (5 bases). The ends were cut back, 4 bases at V and 2 bases at J, with 11 bases in the middle. This CDR3 is 14 amino acids long. Germline V gene data show CDR1 as SQVTM and CDR2 as ANQGSEA. For the CDR3, the DNA is TGCAGCGTTGGAACGGACTTAAACACCGGGGAGCTGTTTTTT. It translates to CSVGTDLNTGELFF.

This clonotype has only a few counts. The chain uses TRBV2 and TRBJ2-5; the D call may be TRBD1 or TRBD2 (6 bases each). CDR1 and CDR2 from the germline V gene are SNHLY and FYNNEI. Between the trimmed V and J ends, which lost 10 bases and 5 bases, there was a span of 17 bases. The CDR3 is 13 amino acids. The CDR3 region is CATHPGALETQYF. Written as DNA, the CDR3 is TGTGCCACCCACCCGGGGGCCCTTGAGACCCAGTACTTC.

This clonotype was detected only a few times. The chain joins TRBV5-6 to TRBJ2-7; D is perhaps TRBD1 (5 bases). The CDR3 is made up of 13 amino acids. From germline, CDR1 is SGHDT and CDR2 YYEEEE. V lost 5 bases and J lost 5, with 14 bases in between. The CDR3 here is CASSKQVIDEQYF. The CDR3 DNA sequence: TGTGCCAGCAGTAAACAGGTGATTGACGAGCAGTACTTC. The variable domain in full, with the rest retrieved from reference TRBV5-6 and TRBJ2-7, is DAGVTQSPTHLIKTRGQQVTLRCSPKSGHDTVSWYQQALGQGPQFIFQYYEEEERQRGNFPDRFSGHQFPNYSSELNVNALLLGDSALYLCASSKQVIDEQYFGPGTRLTVT.

This clonotype has just a few counts. The V gene is TRBV6-1, the J gene TRBJ2-1; D uncertain. This CDR3 has 13 residues. Trimming took off 3 bases at V and 4 bases at J, with 7 bases between the two ends. The germline CDR1 and CDR2 sequences are MNHNS and SASEGT. The CDR3 bases are TGTGCCAGCAGTGACAGAAGATACAATGAGCAGTTCTTC. Amino acids: CASSDRRYNEQFF.

The chain employs TRBV6-5 and TRBJ1-2, with D unclear. The germline V gene encodes CDR1 MNHEY and CDR2 SVGAGI. Between the trimmed V and J ends, which lost 0 bases and 8 bases, there was a span of 13 bases. The CDR3 totals 14 residues. In DNA form, the CDR3 reads TGTGCCAGCAGTTACTCCCGGACGTTTGGGGGCTACACCTTC. Encoded protein: CASSYSRTFGGYTF.

Of note for this clonotype: A much larger clonotype is one base distant, so this may be a read error. This rearrangement joins TRBV29-1 to TRBJ2-5; no firm D call. This CDR3 is 12 amino acids long. CDR1 and CDR2 (germline): SQVTM, ANQGSEA. Deletions cut 3 bases from V and 1 base from J, with 6 bases between. The CDR3 sequence: CSVEPIQETQYF. CDR3 DNA sequence: TGCAGCGTTGAGCCTATCCAAGAGACCCAGTACTTC.

The genes are TRBV6-2 or TRBV6-3 and TRBJ1-5; D is undetermined. The CDR3 has 12 residues. Germline loops: CDR1 MNHEY, CDR2 SVGEGT. The V end was cut by 7 bases, the J end by 3 bases, with 7 bases between. This chain's CDR3 is CASIGPNQPQHF. In DNA, the CDR3 is TGTGCCAGCATCGGACCCAATCAGCCCCAGCATTTT.

The table lists this clonotype with many counts. The chain combines TRBV20-1 with TRBJ2-1; TRBD2 agrees at 9 bases. J was trimmed by 0 bases and V by 5 bases; bases with no gene match: 5. This CDR3 region has 15 residues. Germline CDR1 DFQATT, CDR2 SNEGSKA (reference sequence). The CDR3 sequence is CSALSGGSSYNEQFF. The CDR3 DNA sequence: TGCAGTGCTCTTAGCGGGGGAAGCTCCTACAATGAGCAGTTCTTC.

This clonotype has a single count. A read error may produce the germline difference seen at one junction end. The rearrangement links TRBV27 to TRBJ2-7; D is ambiguous. CDR1 is MNHEY, CDR2 SMNVEV, per germline (reference sequence). The CDR3 runs 15 residues. The CDR3 is CASSLEATSSDEQYF. The CDR3, as DNA: TGTGCCAGCAGTTTAGAGGCCACGAGCTCCGACGAGCAGTACTTC.

This clonotype was detected a few times. J is TRBJ2-2 and V is TRBV7-9; TRBD1 might be the D (5 bases). The V end lost 1 base, the J end lost 3 bases, and 9 bases lay between the germline ends. Germline-derived CDR1 and CDR2 are SEHNR and FQNEAQ (reference sequence). The CDR3 has 15 amino acids. The CDR3 loop reads CASSLVGQYTGELFF. The CDR3 nucleotides read TGTGCCAGCAGCTTAGTGGGGCAGTACACCGGGGAGCTGTTTTTT.

The chain employs TRBV28 and TRBJ2-4; possible D gene TRBD2, 5 bases. Between the trimmed V and J ends, which lost 1 base and 0 bases, there was a span of 13 bases. The CDR3 extends over 17 amino acids. Germline CDR1 MDHEN, CDR2 SYDVKM. DNA for the CDR3: TGTGCCAGCAGTTTATCTGGAGGTGTACTAGCCAAAAACATTCAGTACTTC. It yields the protein CASSLSGGVLAKNIQYF.

CDR3 in amino acids: CASSSTDRLGEQYF. CDR3 in DNA: TGCGCCAGCAGCTCGACGGACAGGCTTGGCGAGCAGTACTTC. This sequence joins TRBV5-1 and TRBJ2-7; TRBD1 agrees at 7 bases. Germline CDR1 SGHRS, CDR2 YFSETQ. The J segment lost 6 bases and the V segment lost 3 bases, leaving 9 bases of the junction unmatched. The CDR3 totals 14 residues.

This clonotype appeared a few times. The chain couples TRBV29-1 to TRBJ1-1; the match to TRBD1 covers 7 bases. J was trimmed by 3 bases and V by 6 bases; bases with no gene match: 7. Germline V gene data show CDR1 as SQVTM and CDR2 as ANQGSEA. The CDR3 is 13 residues long. As DNA, the CDR3 is TGCAGCGTCCATGACAGGGAGGACACTGAAGCTTTCTTT. Encoded protein: CSVHDREDTEAFF.